One and the same sample provided the 22 T cell receptor beta chains below, sequenced in a study of cytomegalovirus exposure and HLA in healthy donors. It was with 60 Vbeta and 13 Jbeta primers that the PCR ran. Assay used: immunoSEQ multiplex PCR; TCRdb lists only in-frame clones, some missing. This table has some 200,000 clones, approximately 70% appearing once. The material sequenced was PBMCs. The receptor source for this set is a man aged 40-49 years in good health and CMV-seropositive.

The V and J genes are TRBV7-2 and TRBJ1-1, with D possibly matching TRBD1 (5 bases). Trimming cost V 3 bases and J 3 bases, with 17 bases left between them. CDR1 SGHTA and CDR2 FQGNSA come from the germline V gene. The CDR3 is 16 residues long. CDR3 region: CASSLISQGGDTEAFF. The CDR3 nucleotides are TGTGCCAGCAGCTTGATTAGTCAGGGTGGGGACACTGAAGCTTTCTTT.

This clone was found a few times. The CDR3 bases are TGTGCCAGCAGCGCGGACAGGGAAGGGAAACTGTTTTTT. The encoded protein is CASSADREGKLFF. V gene TRBV7-8 combines with J gene TRBJ1-4; 8 bases line up with TRBD1. The germline CDR1 and CDR2 sequences are SGHVS and FQNEAQ. V lost 5 bases, J lost 11 bases, and 7 bases stayed unmatched. This CDR3 region has 13 residues.

The chain is built from TRBV19 and TRBJ2-3, with 7 nucleotides matching TRBD2. V dropped 4 bases and J dropped 2; count of bases not matched to a gene: 6. CDR3 length equals 15 residues. Germline V gives CDR1 LNHDA, CDR2 SQIVND (reference sequence). This CDR3 is CASSKSGAFTDTQYF. DNA for the CDR3: TGTGCCAGTAGTAAGAGCGGGGCCTTCACAGATACGCAGTATTTT.

V and J are TRBV5-1 and TRBJ1-1, with 7 bases fitting TRBD1. Germline assignment: CDR1 SGHRS and CDR2 YFSETQ. The trim removed 1 base at V and 5 bases at J, leaving 5 bases unmatched. CDR3 length: 14 amino acids. This CDR3 reads CASSLSRGQTEAFF. CDR3 sequence (DNA): TGCGCCAGCAGCTTGTCAAGGGGGCAGACTGAAGCTTTCTTT. Together with reference TRBV5-1 and TRBJ1-1, the CDR3 gives the full variable domain: KAGVTQTPRYLIKTRGQQVTLSCSPISGHRSVSWYQQTPGQGLQFLFEYFSETQRNKGNFPGRFSGRQFSNSRSEMNVSTLELGDSALYLCASSLSRGQTEAFFGQGTRLTVV.

This clone was counted between two and nine times. The rearrangement uses TRBV14 and TRBJ2-3, with a weak D call TRBD1 (5 bases). The CDR3 runs to 16 residues. Germline assignment: CDR1 SGHDN and CDR2 FVKESK. V shed 1 base and J shed 3 bases, with 14 bases lying between them. The CDR3 coding sequence is TGTGCCAGCAGCCAAGGGGTAGGGGCGAGAACAGATACGCAGTATTTT. Translated, it gives CASSQGVGARTDTQYF.

This chain links TRBV4-1 with TRBJ2-7; no definite D call. The CDR3 length is 13 residues. Germline V lookup: CDR1 MGHRA, CDR2 YSYEKL. Trimming removed 0 bases from V and 4 bases from J, with 7 bases in between. CDR3 residues: CASSQEAGYEQYF. The CDR3 bases are TGCGCCAGCAGCCAAGAAGCAGGTTACGAGCAGTACTTC.

The chain carries TRBV9 and TRBJ1-2, with D tentatively TRBD1 (5 bases). Trimming removed 6 bases at V and 2 bases at J, with 11 bases between. Germline V lookup: CDR1 SGDLS, CDR2 YYNGEE. CDR3 length equals 13 residues. As DNA, the CDR3 is TGTGCCAGCACTATGGACACAAACTATGGCTACACCTTC. Protein: CASTMDTNYGYTF.

Worth noting for this clone: Compared with germline, one end of the junction differs, possibly owing to a read error. The chain carries TRBV6-1 and TRBJ1-2; D remains ambiguous. The CDR3 loop spans 15 amino acids. Germline CDR1 and CDR2: MNHNS and SASEGT. The CDR3 here is CVSSEALAENYGYTF. CDR3 nucleotide sequence: TGTGTCAGCAGTGAAGCGCTGGCGGAGAACTATGGCTACACCTTC.

This chain joins TRBV10-3 and TRBJ2-5; TRBD2 is a possible D gene (5 bases). CDR3 size: 13 residues. Per germline, CDR1 ENHRY and CDR2 SYGVKD. The V end lost 9 bases, the J end lost 5 bases, and 16 bases lay between the germline ends. CDR3 nucleotides: TGTGCCATTGAGCAAGGGCCGGGGGAGACCCAGTACTTC. Translated: CAIEQGPGETQYF.

J is TRBJ2-4 and V is TRBV5-4; tentatively, D is TRBD1 (6 bases). The V end lost 0 bases, the J end lost 3 bases, and 13 bases lay between the germline ends. Germline V CDR1 and CDR2: SGHNT, YYREEE (reference sequence). This CDR3 contains 16 residues. The CDR3 region is CASSLDRVSVKNIQYF. The DNA of the CDR3 is TGTGCCAGCAGCTTGGACAGGGTGTCGGTCAAAAACATTCAGTACTTC.

CDR3 loop: CASSISGKNTEAFF. CDR3 DNA: TGTGCCAGTAGTATCAGCGGGAAAAACACTGAAGCTTTCTTT. The chain uses TRBV19 and TRBJ1-1; no clear D. V lost 3 bases, J lost 2 bases, and 10 bases lay in between. Germline CDR1 is LNHDA and CDR2 is SQIVND (reference sequence). This CDR3 contains 14 residues.

The V gene is TRBV18, the J gene TRBJ1-2; 9 nucleotides match TRBD1. In germline, CDR1 is KGHSH, CDR2 LQKENI. The CDR3 sequence is 15 residues long. The V segment lost 2 bases and the J segment 6 bases; nucleotides outside the gene matches: 7. Written as DNA, the CDR3 is TGTGCCAGCTCACCAAGGGACAGGGCTATCGATGGCTACACCTTC. It specifies CASSPRDRAIDGYTF. Using reference TRBV18 and TRBJ1-2 for the parts outside the CDR3, the full variable domain is NAGVMQNPRHLVRRRGQEARLRCSPMKGHSHVYWYRQLPEEGLKFMVYLQKENIIDESGMPKERFSAEFPKEGPSILRIQQVVRGDSAAYFCASSPRDRAIDGYTFGSGTRLTVV.

This chain connects TRBV29-1 to TRBJ1-1; no reliable D call. Germline CDR1 reads SQVTM; CDR2 reads ANQGSEA. The V end was cut by 7 bases, the J end by 5 bases, with 14 bases between. The CDR3 consists of 12 residues. The CDR3 region has the DNA TGCAGCGCCAAGACGGGGAATACTGAAGCTTTCTTT. The encoded protein is CSAKTGNTEAFF.

Concerning this clone itself: At one boundary the junction diverges from the germline segment, which might be a read error. The chain links TRBV10-3 to TRBJ2-2; D possibly corresponds to TRBD2 (6 bases). This CDR3 has 14 amino acids. Germline values: CDR1 ENHRY, CDR2 SYGVKD. The CDR3 coding sequence is TGCGTCTCGGGGAGGACACAGAACACCGGGGAGCTGTTTTTT. Protein: CVSGRTQNTGELFF.

The V and J genes are TRBV5-1 and TRBJ1-3; D may be TRBD1 (5 bases). The CDR3 totals 17 residues. CDR1 and CDR2 from the germline V gene are SGHRS and YFSETQ. Trimming stripped 0 bases from V and 0 bases from J, with 13 bases between. The CDR3, as DNA: TGCGCCAGCAGCTTGGGGCGACAGCCGAGCTCTGGAAACACCATATATTTT. Encoded protein: CASSLGRQPSSGNTIYF.

The chain carries TRBV5-1 and TRBJ2-3; D call uncertain. This CDR3 contains 14 residues. Germline V lookup: CDR1 SGHRS, CDR2 YFSETQ. V was cut by 3 bases and J by 0 bases, with 8 bases left in between. The CDR3 loop is CASSSQASTDTQYF. The CDR3 nucleotides read TGCGCCAGCAGCTCGCAGGCGAGCACAGATACGCAGTATTTT. Full variable domain (missing parts from reference TRBV5-1 and TRBJ2-3): KAGVTQTPRYLIKTRGQQVTLSCSPISGHRSVSWYQQTPGQGLQFLFEYFSETQRNKGNFPGRFSGRQFSNSRSEMNVSTLELGDSALYLCASSSQASTDTQYFGPGTRLTVL.

A note on this clone: Germline and junction disagree at one end, which may indicate a read error. CDR3 coding DNA: TGTGCCAGCAGTTACTCGGGGGACAGCAACTATGCCTACACCTTC. Amino acid sequence: CASSYSGDSNYAYTF. The chain has TRBV6-5 and TRBJ1-2; 7 bases are a match to TRBD1. The CDR3 extends over 15 amino acids. Germline V gene data show CDR1 as MNHEY and CDR2 as SVGAGI.

V usage is TRBV11-2 and J usage is TRBJ2-1; D is possibly TRBD1 (5 bases). The V and J ends lost 0 bases and 5 bases respectively, with 11 bases between them. The CDR3 covers 15 residues. Germline lookup yields CDR1 SGHAT and CDR2 FQNNGV. The CDR3: CASSLEGAGNNEQFF. The CDR3 coding sequence is TGTGCCAGCAGCTTAGAAGGGGCCGGTAACAATGAGCAGTTCTTC.

V is TRBV11-2 and J is TRBJ2-2; TRBD1 matches 7 bases. This CDR3 has 15 residues. Germline V gene sequence: CDR1 SGHAT, CDR2 FQNNGV. V shed 5 bases, J shed 3 bases, and the junction held 6 bases outside the gene matches. The CDR3 nucleotides are TGTGCCAGCAGCCCTCTGACAGGGTACACCGGGGAGCTGTTTTTT. Residues: CASSPLTGYTGELFF.

The chain combines TRBV5-4 with TRBJ2-1, with a tentative D call TRBD2 (6 bases). CDR1 is SGHNT, CDR2 YYREEE, per germline (reference sequence). With 0 bases removed from V and 8 bases from J, the gap between germline ends came to 9 bases. CDR3 size: 13 residues. CDR3 DNA: TGTGCCAGCAGCTTGGAAAGGGAGGATGAGCAGTTCTTC. This codes for CASSLEREDEQFF.

The rearrangement joins TRBV4-1 to TRBJ1-2, with 7 nucleotides matching TRBD1. The trim removed 4 bases at V and 11 bases at J, leaving 13 bases unmatched. In germline, CDR1 is MGHRA, CDR2 YSYEKL. The CDR3 is 14 residues long. The CDR3, as DNA: TGCGCCAGCAGCCCAGGGGGAGGCCTCGGTGGGTACACCTTC. Translating it yields CASSPGGGLGGYTF.

This chain links TRBV19 with TRBJ2-7; TRBD1 might be the D (6 bases). Germline loops: CDR1 LNHDA, CDR2 SQIVND (reference sequence). This CDR3 contains 12 residues. Written as DNA, the CDR3 is TGTGCTGGTCAACAGGGCAACTACGAGCAGTACTTC. It specifies CAGQQGNYEQYF.